The 25 T cell receptor beta chains listed next were all sequenced from one sample in a study of cytomegalovirus exposure and HLA in healthy donors. Primers for the PCR totalled 60 Vbeta and 13 Jbeta. Profiled with immunoSEQ multiplex PCR; TCRdb holds only in-frame clones, not every one. The repertoire includes some 130,000 clones, roughly 75% of them detected once, and over 4% sits in the top ten. The sequenced sample consisted of PBMCs. The source of these receptors is a man aged 30 to 39 in good health.

This chain links TRBV14 with TRBJ2-1; 13 bases are shared with TRBD2. The CDR3 has 17 amino acids. V lost 4 bases, J lost 1 base, and 4 bases stayed unmatched. Germline V gene sequence: CDR1 SGHDN, CDR2 FVKESK. This chain's CDR3 is CASSPLAGGASYNEQFF. The CDR3 DNA is TGTGCCAGCAGCCCACTAGCGGGAGGGGCGTCCTACAATGAGCAGTTCTTC.

The gene calls are TRBV19 and TRBJ2-2; 8 positions agree with TRBD1. Per the germline V gene, CDR1 is LNHDA and CDR2 is SQIVND (reference sequence). With V trimmed by 5 bases and J by 1 base, 6 bases remained unmatched. The CDR3 is made up of 16 amino acids. Here the CDR3 reads CASSLYRGWNTGELFF. CDR3 coding DNA: TGTGCCAGTAGTCTTTACAGGGGGTGGAACACCGGGGAGCTGTTTTTT.

The V and J genes are TRBV21-1 and TRBJ2-4; TRBD2, the table's D call, was not compared with the DNA. TRBV21-1 is termed a pseudogene. This CDR3 is 19 amino acids long. CDR3 DNA sequence: TGTGCCAGCAGCAAAGAAGGGAGGGACAAAAGTCTAGCCAAAAACATTCAGTACTTC. Its protein product is CASSKEGRDKSLAKNIQYF.

This chain links TRBV18 with TRBJ2-7, with 11 bases fitting TRBD2. Trimming cost V 1 base and J 0 bases; bases outside gene matches: 5. CDR3 size: 17 residues. From germline, CDR1 is KGHSH and CDR2 LQKENI. As DNA, the CDR3 is TGTGCCAGCTCACCACTAGGACTAGCGGGCATCTCCTACGAGCAGTACTTC. The encoded protein is CASSPLGLAGISYEQYF.

The chain uses TRBV9 and TRBJ1-2; D is ambiguous. Per the germline V gene, CDR1 is SGDLS and CDR2 is YYNGEE. The V end was cut by 0 bases, the J end by 1 base, with 10 bases between. The CDR3 sequence is 15 residues long. CDR3 sequence: CASSVGGAINYGYTF. The CDR3 DNA follows: TGTGCCAGCAGCGTAGGAGGCGCCATTAACTATGGCTACACCTTC.

CDR3 amino acids: CASSYSRTGLYGYTF. The CDR3, as DNA: TGTGCCAGCAGTTACTCCCGGACAGGGCTCTATGGCTACACCTTC. This rearrangement joins TRBV6-5 to TRBJ1-2, with 8 bases that match TRBD1. Germline V lookup: CDR1 MNHEY, CDR2 SVGAGI. The CDR3 totals 15 residues. With 0 bases clipped from V and 4 bases from J, the junction kept 4 bases outside the gene matches.

This clone was seen a handful of times. The rearrangement links TRBV6-6 to TRBJ2-1; 8 bases map to TRBD1. The V gene's germline CDR1 is MNHNY and CDR2 SVGAGI (reference sequence). J lost 7 bases, V lost 4 bases, and 6 bases had no gene match. This CDR3 spans 14 amino acids. The CDR3 DNA sequence: TGTGCCAGCAGTTCACAGGGGGGTTCGAATGAGCAGTTCTTC. Translating gives CASSSQGGSNEQFF.

The chain has TRBV6-5 and TRBJ2-1; the D gene is possibly TRBD1 (6 bases). Trimming left V 4 bases short and J 8 bases short, with 15 bases between. The germline V gene encodes CDR1 MNHEY and CDR2 SVGAGI. This CDR3 spans 14 amino acids. This CDR3 is CASSFLTGRDEQFF. Written as DNA, the CDR3 is TGTGCCAGCAGTTTCTTGACAGGACGGGATGAGCAGTTCTTC.

The chain carries TRBV10-3 and TRBJ2-3; 7 nucleotides line up with TRBD2. Germline CDR1 is ENHRY and CDR2 is SYGVKD. J was trimmed by 0 bases and V by 2 bases; bases with no gene match: 5. The CDR3 loop spans 16 amino acids. This CDR3 is CAISERDSGSTDTQYF. The CDR3 bases are TGTGCCATCAGTGAGAGAGATAGCGGGAGCACAGATACGCAGTATTTT.

The J gene is TRBJ1-2, the V gene TRBV5-4; TRBD1 might be the D (5 bases). The germline V gene has CDR1 SGHNT and CDR2 YYREEE (reference sequence). V was cut by 3 bases and J by 0 bases, with 6 bases left in between. The CDR3 runs 13 residues. In DNA, the CDR3 is TGTGCCAGCAGCTCGACAGCTAACTATGGCTACACCTTC. Translated, it gives CASSSTANYGYTF.

The chain links TRBV27 to TRBJ2-7; 13 nucleotides line up with TRBD2. CDR3 length: 14 residues. V was pared by 4 bases and J by 5 bases, with 2 bases of the junction left unmatched. Germline lookup yields CDR1 MNHEY and CDR2 SMNVEV (reference sequence). Written as DNA, the CDR3 is TGTGCCAGCAGTTCGGGACTAGCGGGAAACGAGCAGTACTTC. It yields the protein CASSSGLAGNEQYF.

J is TRBJ2-1 and V is TRBV15; TRBD1 agrees at 9 bases. CDR1 is LNHNV and CDR2 is YYDKDF in the germline V gene (reference sequence). The CDR3 has 15 residues. V shed 4 bases and J 7 bases; nucleotides not matched to a gene: 8. The DNA for the CDR3 is TGTGCCACCAGCATCCGGGACAGGGTTTGGAATGAGCAGTTCTTC. Translating gives CATSIRDRVWNEQFF. Drawing the rest from reference TRBV15 and TRBJ2-1, the complete variable domain is DAMVIQNPRYQVTQFGKPVTLSCSQTLNHNVMYWYQQKSSQAPKLLFHYYDKDFNNEADTPDNFQSRRPNTSFCFLDIRSPGLGDTAMYLCATSIRDRVWNEQFFGPGTRLTVL.

This clone was seen only once. This sequence joins TRBV18 and TRBJ2-1; D is possibly TRBD2 (5 bases). The CDR3 extends over 15 amino acids. CDR1 KGHSH and CDR2 LQKENI come from the germline V gene. V was shortened by 1 base and J by 9 bases, with 16 bases between the two germline ends. CDR3 DNA: TGTGCCAGCTCACCACTAAGCGGCCCAACCGGTGAGCAGTTCTTC. It translates to CASSPLSGPTGEQFF.

The V gene is TRBV7-9, the J gene TRBJ2-1, with 13 bases lining up with TRBD2. Losses at the gene ends were 5 bases for V and 15 bases for J; bases not matched to a gene: 10. Germline CDR1 is SEHNR and CDR2 is FQNEAQ (reference sequence). This CDR3 spans 14 amino acids. CDR3 residues: CASSPGTSGTIRFF. The CDR3 coding sequence is TGTGCCAGCAGCCCCGGGACTAGCGGGACTATACGGTTCTTC.

This clone was picked up a small number of times. Germline and junction disagree at one end, which may indicate a read error. The chain has TRBV7-9 and TRBJ1-2; D perhaps matches TRBD1 (6 bases). Germline loops: CDR1 SEHNR, CDR2 FQNEAQ (reference sequence). The CDR3 length is 15 residues. The CDR3 loop is CSSSLDYGGPYGYTF. The CDR3 DNA follows: TGTTCCAGCAGCTTAGATTACGGGGGGCCCTATGGCTACACCTTC.

The gene calls are TRBV10-3 and TRBJ2-5, with D perhaps TRBD1 (6 bases). The CDR3 is 15 amino acids. CDR1 and CDR2 (germline): ENHRY, SYGVKD. The V end was cut by 2 bases, the J end by 5 bases, with 15 bases between. CDR3 sequence: CAISEPSGQGETQYF. The CDR3, as DNA: TGTGCCATCAGTGAGCCCTCGGGCCAGGGGGAGACCCAGTACTTC.

V is TRBV7-3 and J is TRBJ2-3, with 9 positions matching TRBD2. This CDR3 comprises 16 residues. The germline gives CDR1 SGHTA, CDR2 FQGTGA. Trimming cost V 3 bases and J 5 bases; bases outside gene matches: 9. The CDR3 region has the DNA TGTGCCAGCAGCTTTAGCGGGGGATCAGCACAAGATACGCAGTATTTT. Translated: CASSFSGGSAQDTQYF.

The rearrangement links TRBV18 to TRBJ1-3; D might be TRBD1 (5 bases). CDR1 is KGHSH, CDR2 LQKENI, per germline. The V gene lost 2 bases and the J gene lost 0 bases, with 8 bases spanning the gap. This CDR3 region has 15 residues. The CDR3 DNA sequence: TGTGCCAGCTCACCAGCAGGGTCCTCTGGAAACACCATATATTTT. Protein product: CASSPAGSSGNTIYF.

V and J are TRBV10-1 and TRBJ1-2; tentatively, D is TRBD1 (6 bases). The germline CDR1 and CDR2 sequences are WNHNN and SYGVQD (reference sequence). The V end was cut by 3 bases, the J end by 4 bases, with 18 bases between. The CDR3 contains 16 residues. For the CDR3, the DNA is TGCGCCAGCAGTGAAAAGGACAGTTTCAATACCTATGGCTACACCTTC. It specifies CASSEKDSFNTYGYTF.

As for this clone: Its ends do not fully match the called genes, so a read error is possible. This sequence joins TRBV7-9 and TRBJ2-2; TRBD2 agrees at 10 bases. CDR3 length: 13 amino acids. CDR1 and CDR2 (germline): SEHNR, FQNEAQ (reference sequence). This CDR3 is CSSQREGTGELFF. The CDR3 DNA is TGTTCCAGCCAGCGGGAGGGAACCGGGGAGCTGTTTTTT.

CDR3 protein: CASSLGLSSYEQYF. CDR3 bases: TGTGCCAGCAGCTTAGGTCTCAGCTCCTACGAGCAGTACTTC. The chain carries TRBV7-2 and TRBJ2-7, with D uncertain. Trimming cost V 1 base and J 0 bases, with 7 bases left between them. Per germline, CDR1 SGHTA and CDR2 FQGNSA. The CDR3 consists of 14 residues.

This chain connects TRBV14 to TRBJ2-1; tentatively, D is TRBD2 (6 bases). Germline V gene sequence: CDR1 SGHDN, CDR2 FVKESK. The CDR3 sequence is 14 residues long. V lost 4 bases and J lost 5, with 12 bases in between. The CDR3 here is CASSLQTRNNEQFF. In DNA form, the CDR3 reads TGTGCCAGCAGCCTCCAGACTAGAAACAATGAGCAGTTCTTC.

The chain has TRBV7-2 and TRBJ2-1, with D possibly matching TRBD2 (6 bases). The CDR3 contains 17 residues. Deletions cut 7 bases from V and 6 bases from J, with 25 bases between. The germline gives CDR1 SGHTA, CDR2 FQGNSA. The CDR3 DNA follows: TGTGCCAGCACCTCCGGAGGGCGGGCCTTCCCCTTCAATGAGCAGTTCTTC. Encoded protein: CASTSGGRAFPFNEQFF.

For this clone: An end of the junction does not agree with germline; a read error may underlie this. J is TRBJ1-5 and V is TRBV7-9, with D perhaps TRBD1 (5 bases). CDR1 and CDR2 from the germline V gene are SEHNR and FQNEAQ (reference sequence). The CDR3 totals 13 residues. In DNA form, the CDR3 reads TGTTCCAGCTGTGGCAGGGAGGGTCAGCCCCAGCATTTT. Protein product: CSSCGREGQPQHF. Based on the CDR3 plus reference TRBV7-9 and TRBJ1-5, the full variable domain is DTGVSQNPRHKITKRGQNVTFRCDPISEHNRLYWYRQTLGQGPEFLTYFQNEAQLEKSRLLSDRFSAERPKGSFSTLEIQRTEQGDSAMYLCSSCGREGQPQHFGDGTRLSIL.

V and J are TRBV9 and TRBJ2-2; 7 bases are shared with TRBD2. V shed 0 bases and J 1 base; nucleotides not matched to a gene: 3. Germline lookup yields CDR1 SGDLS and CDR2 YYNGEE. This CDR3 comprises 16 residues. The CDR3 DNA sequence: TGTGCCAGCAGCGTAGCAAGCGGGATGAACACCGGGGAGCTGTTTTTT. It is translated as CASSVASGMNTGELFF.